This TCR beta chain was found in a study of T-cell reconstitution after alpha-beta-depleted transplantation in children. Construction of the TCRbeta library involved unique molecular identifiers. TCRdb re-called the PCR reads through MiXCR, storing one row per CDR3 protein. The table includes 350,000 to 450,000 distinct CDR3 sequences, roughly 22% detected once. This clonotype was observed many times. Germline V gene sequence: CDR1 SGHAT, CDR2 FQNNGV. The CDR3 extends over 12 amino acids. V gave up 2 bases and J gave up 8 bases, with 7 bases separating them. The sequences come from PBMCs from the stem cell graft donor, collected from the stem cell graft. V usage is TRBV11-2 and J usage is TRBJ2-1; D ambiguous. The origin of this receptor is a human donor who donated a stem cell graft to a child with acute myeloid leukemia. The chain's CDR3 is CASSLIRDEQFF. For the CDR3, the DNA is TGTGCCAGCAGCTTAATTAGGGATGAGCAGTTCTTC. Combining the CDR3 with reference TRBV11-2 and TRBJ2-1 gives the whole variable domain EAGVAQSPRYKIIEKRQSVAFWCNPISGHATLYWYQQILGQGPKLLIQFQNNGVVDDSQLPKDRFSAERLKGVDSTLKIQPAKLEDSAVYLCASSLIRDEQFFGPGTRLTVL.